This TCR beta chain was documented in a study of blood T cell repertoires in COVID-19. Background on the study: Specimens from acute and convalescent COVID-19 originated in the United States, Italy and Spain. In each case, the material was cDNA or gDNA derived from T cells, B-cell-depleted T cells, or PBMCs.

Original processing methods: Reference gene primer amplification gave estimated nucleated cell counts. Using immunoSEQ multiplex PCR, the repertoire was profiled, and TCRdb retains in-frame clones only, with some absent. V and J calls and clone size are copied from that table; D and trimming were computed from the DNA. The sample comprises about 86,000 clones, over 70% of which are singletons, and under 1.2% rests with the top ten. Trimming removed 1 base at V and 2 bases at J, with 14 bases between. The CDR3 totals 16 residues. In germline, CDR1 is MGHRA, CDR2 YSYEKL. This clonotype was sampled from a human donor in a cohort sampled during active COVID-19. Sequenced input: peripheral blood. The rearrangement joins TRBV4-1 to TRBJ1-2; D gene unclear. The CDR3 DNA reads TGCGCCAGCAGCCAAGGGGGTGGGCGGGGAAACTATGGCTACACCTTC. It codes for CASSQGGGRGNYGYTF.